A single sample is the source of the 25 T cell receptor beta chains below, sequenced in a study of OX40 agonist ivuxolimab in advanced cancers. Preparation of the library involved the immunoSEQ multiplex PCR assay. TCRdb carries this immuneACCESS record with in-frame sequences only. Its versions omit some clonotypes, under half of them owing to an unresolved V gene in the studies checked, with the rest unexplained. The sample data list tens of thousands of clones, and approximately 86% of these were observed just once. The ten largest clones capture around 2.5% of the sample. The sequencing here drew on CD4+ or CD8+ T cells sorted from blood, taken in a trial of the OX40 agonist ivuxolimab. Receptors were obtained from an adult with an advanced solid tumor such as melanoma, head and neck, liver or kidney cancer.

As DNA, the CDR3 is TGTGCCAGCACTCAGGGGAGGTCAGAGACCCAGTACTTC. It specifies CASTQGRSETQYF. This chain connects TRBV28 to TRBJ2-5, with D perhaps TRBD1 or TRBD2 (6 bases each). V lost 7 bases and J 4 bases, leaving 13 bases between the germline ends. Germline CDR1 MDHEN, CDR2 SYDVKM. This CDR3 has 13 residues.

This chain uses TRBV11-3 with TRBJ2-7; no firm D call. Germline-derived CDR1 and CDR2 are SGHNT and YENEEA. The V gene lost 1 base and the J gene lost 2 bases, with 9 bases spanning the gap. The length of the CDR3 is 14 residues. The CDR3 DNA reads TGTGCCAGCAGCTTAGGGGCGTCTACCTACGAGCAGTACTTC. Residues: CASSLGASTYEQYF.

The rearrangement links TRBV28 to TRBJ2-5; D possibly corresponds to TRBD2 (6 bases). The CDR3 loop spans 14 amino acids. Trimming stripped 2 bases from V and 4 bases from J, with 11 bases between. Germline CDR1 MDHEN, CDR2 SYDVKM. CDR3 sequence reads: CASSLGGDRETQYF. In DNA form, the CDR3 reads TGTGCCAGCAGTTTAGGCGGGGACCGAGAGACCCAGTACTTC.

The V and J genes are TRBV28 and TRBJ2-7; no firm D call. CDR3 length equals 14 residues. The V end was cut by 5 bases, the J end by 1 base, with 12 bases between. CDR1 and CDR2 from the germline V gene are MDHEN and SYDVKM. CDR3 loop: CASSPWTVSYEQYF. The CDR3 DNA reads as TGTGCCAGCAGTCCTTGGACGGTGTCCTACGAGCAGTACTTC. Full variable domain (outside the CDR3, taken from reference TRBV28 and TRBJ2-7): DVKVTQSSRYLVKRTGEKVFLECVQDMDHENMFWYRQDPGLGLRLIYFSYDVKMKEKGDIPEGYSVSREKKERFSLILESASTNQTSMYLCASSPWTVSYEQYFGPGTRLTVT.

This sequence joins TRBV7-9 and TRBJ2-3, with D tentatively TRBD1 or TRBD2 (5 bases each). V lost 3 bases, J lost 3 bases, and 16 bases lay in between. The CDR3 has 16 residues. The germline gives CDR1 SEHNR, CDR2 FQNEAQ (reference sequence). CDR3 sequence (DNA): TGTGCCAGCAGCTTCTATGGGACGAGTGGAACAGATACGCAGTATTTT. Translation: CASSFYGTSGTDTQYF.

This chain links TRBV28 with TRBJ2-5; D possibly corresponds to TRBD2 (5 bases). Per germline, CDR1 MDHEN and CDR2 SYDVKM. CDR3 length equals 13 residues. The V end was cut by 5 bases, the J end by 3 bases, with 10 bases between. The CDR3 DNA reads as TGTGCCAGCAGTACGGACTGGGAAGAGACCCAGTACTTC. Amino acids: CASSTDWEETQYF.

J is TRBJ2-1 and V is TRBV7-9, with 9 bases identical to TRBD2. CDR1 and CDR2 (germline): SEHNR, FQNEAQ (reference sequence). The CDR3 is 15 residues long. The junction had 5 bases not matched to a gene; V was cut back by 1 base and J by 7 bases. CDR3 in amino acids: CASSLVLAGGNEQFF. The CDR3 coding sequence is TGTGCCAGCAGCTTAGTACTAGCGGGTGGGAATGAGCAGTTCTTC.

This sequence joins TRBV7-2 and TRBJ1-2, with a possible D match to TRBD1 (5 bases). V was clipped by 4 bases and J by 6 bases, with 15 bases between them. Germline V gene lookup returns CDR1 SGHTA and CDR2 FQGNSA. This CDR3 is built from 14 residues. CDR3 sequence reads: CASSSRVGGDGYTF. CDR3 in DNA: TGTGCCAGCAGCTCACGCGTCGGGGGAGATGGCTACACCTTC.

This chain uses TRBV28 with TRBJ1-1; D is uncertain. The CDR3 has 12 residues. With 6 bases removed from V and 7 bases from J, the gap between germline ends came to 12 bases. Germline assignment: CDR1 MDHEN and CDR2 SYDVKM. The CDR3 nucleotides are TGTGCCAGCAGCTACGGGGTTTTTGAAGCTTTCTTT. It specifies CASSYGVFEAFF.

The V call is TRBV10-3, the J call TRBJ2-3; a possible D gene is TRBD1 (5 bases). Germline lookup yields CDR1 ENHRY and CDR2 SYGVKD. V was shortened by 4 bases and J by 2 bases, with 10 bases between the two germline ends. This CDR3 has 14 amino acids. This CDR3 is CAISVQGNTDTQYF. In DNA form, the CDR3 reads TGTGCCATCAGTGTTCAGGGTAACACAGATACGCAGTATTTT.

The chain recombines TRBV6-4 with TRBJ2-3; no reliable D call. CDR3 length: 12 residues. Looked up from germline, CDR1 is MRHNA and CDR2 is SNTAGT. The ends were cut back, 2 bases at V and 4 bases at J, with 4 bases in the middle. The DNA of the CDR3 is TGTGCCAGCAGTGACACCTCAGATACGCAGTATTTT. It codes for CASSDTSDTQYF.

The chain is built from TRBV7-3 and TRBJ2-1; a weak D match, TRBD1 (5 bases). Germline-derived CDR1 and CDR2 are SGHTA and FQGTGA. The CDR3 has 13 residues. V lost 5 bases, J lost 12 bases, and 17 bases lay in between. As DNA, the CDR3 is TGTGCCAGCAGCCCTGGGGAAATTGGGGCGCAGTTCTTC. This translates into CASSPGEIGAQFF.

This clone was counted a single time. This sequence joins TRBV6-5 and TRBJ2-5, with D tentatively TRBD1 (6 bases). The CDR3 length is 15 residues. Germline CDR1 is MNHEY and CDR2 is SVGAGI. With 5 bases removed from V and 4 bases from J, the gap between germline ends came to 17 bases. CDR3 sequence reads: CASSPAGRGGETQYF. DNA of the CDR3: TGTGCCAGCAGTCCGGCCGGCAGGGGTGGAGAGACCCAGTACTTC.

The chain carries TRBV28 and TRBJ1-4; maybe TRBD1 (5 bases). This CDR3 comprises 15 residues. Germline values: CDR1 MDHEN, CDR2 SYDVKM. Trimming shortened V by 6 bases and J by 4 bases, and 15 bases separated the two germline ends. The CDR3 protein is CASSPSGRLNEKLFF. CDR3 DNA: TGTGCCAGCAGCCCATCGGGACGCCTTAATGAAAAACTGTTTTTT.

This clone was observed a few times. This sequence joins TRBV28 and TRBJ2-7, with unresolved D. V shed 6 bases and J shed 3 bases, with 15 bases lying between them. Per the germline V gene, CDR1 is MDHEN and CDR2 is SYDVKM. The CDR3 is made up of 14 amino acids. In DNA, the CDR3 is TGTGCCAGCAGCCGGGTAGGGTCGGGCTACGAGCAGTACTTC. It translates to CASSRVGSGYEQYF.

This chain uses TRBV12-5 with TRBJ1-6, with unresolved D. The CDR3 is 14 residues long. The V end was cut by 2 bases, the J end by 4 bases, with 6 bases between. Germline assignment: CDR1 LGHNT and CDR2 FRNRAP. The CDR3 DNA reads TGTGCTAGTGGTTTGAATCAGTATAATTCACCCCTCCACTTT. It translates to CASGLNQYNSPLHF.

The V call is TRBV19, the J call TRBJ2-1; tentatively, D is TRBD1 or TRBD2 (5 bases each). This CDR3 has 14 amino acids. Looked up from germline, CDR1 is LNHDA and CDR2 is SQIVND (reference sequence). The V gene lost 5 bases and the J gene lost 2 bases, with 10 bases spanning the gap. CDR3 in amino acids: CASSRDGAYNEQFF. CDR3 nucleotide sequence: TGTGCCAGTAGTCGGGACGGAGCCTACAATGAGCAGTTCTTC.

This clone was seen only a few times. The chain joins TRBV12-5 to TRBJ1-1; no firm D call. Germline assignment: CDR1 LGHNT and CDR2 FRNRAP. CDR3 size: 13 residues. V lost 7 bases, J lost 1 base, and 10 bases lay in between. In DNA form, the CDR3 reads TGTGCTAGTGTCCCCCCTTCGAACACTGAAGCTTTCTTT. Translation gives CASVPPSNTEAFF.

The J gene is TRBJ1-2, the V gene TRBV30; D unclear. V was cut by 5 bases and J by 4 bases, with 8 bases left in between. This CDR3 is 11 amino acids long. From germline, CDR1 is GTSNPN and CDR2 SVGIG (reference sequence). In DNA, the CDR3 is TGTGCCTGGGCCGTGGCCTATGGCTACACCTTC. It specifies CAWAVAYGYTF.

Comment on this clone: Different DNA sequences within this sample yield the same CDR3. The chain has TRBV15 and TRBJ2-2; tentative D call: TRBD2 (6 bases). Germline CDR1 LNHNV, CDR2 YYDKDF (reference sequence). The V and J ends lost 6 bases and 1 base respectively, with 9 bases between them. This CDR3 spans 14 amino acids. CDR3 bases: TGTGCCACCAGTAGGGGAGGGAACACCGGGGAGCTGTTTTTT. Residues: CATSRGGNTGELFF.

The chain uses TRBV11-1 and TRBJ1-3; the D gene is possibly TRBD1 (5 bases). This CDR3 is built from 14 residues. CDR1 and CDR2 (germline): SGHAT, FQDESV (reference sequence). V shed 5 bases and J shed 0 bases, with 8 bases lying between them. CDR3 sequence (DNA): TGTGCCAGCAGCCCAGGACACTCTGGAAACACCATATATTTT. Encoded protein: CASSPGHSGNTIYF.

The J gene is TRBJ2-7, the V gene TRBV11-3, with D perhaps matching TRBD1 (5 bases). In germline, CDR1 is SGHNT, CDR2 YENEEA. The CDR3 is 14 amino acids. V shed 0 bases and J shed 2 bases, with 8 bases lying between them. CDR3 in DNA: TGTGCCAGCAGCTTAGAGGGGCAGGCCTACGAGCAGTACGTC. Amino acids: CASSLEGQAYEQYV.

The chain couples TRBV7-8 to TRBJ1-1; maybe TRBD1 (6 bases). The CDR3 spans 17 residues. Trimming took 0 bases from V and 5 from J, leaving 19 bases between them. Germline CDR1 reads SGHVS; CDR2 reads FQNEAQ. CDR3 region: CASSLAGGLGVYTEAFF. The CDR3 DNA is TGTGCCAGCAGCTTAGCTGGGGGCTTGGGGGTTTATACTGAAGCTTTCTTT.

The V and J genes are TRBV7-2 and TRBJ2-3; 10 bases line up with TRBD2. Unmatched junction bases numbered 8, after V lost 3 bases and J lost 5 bases. The germline V gene encodes CDR1 SGHTA and CDR2 FQGNSA. There are 16 residues in the CDR3. CDR3 sequence (DNA): TGTGCCAGCAGCTTCAAGAGCGGGGGGGCAAGAGATACGCAGTATTTT. Protein product: CASSFKSGGARDTQYF.

The chain combines TRBV7-3 with TRBJ2-1; perhaps TRBD2 as D (5 bases). The CDR3 is 14 amino acids. CDR1 and CDR2 from the germline V gene are SGHTA and FQGTGA. The germline V and J ends were trimmed by 1 base and 7 bases, with 11 bases remaining between them. CDR3 loop: CASSLKEAINEQFF. The CDR3 DNA follows: TGTGCCAGCAGCTTAAAGGAGGCCATAAATGAGCAGTTCTTC.